Below, 28 T cell receptor beta chains from the same sample are listed, as sequenced in a study of T-cell reconstitution after alpha-beta-depleted transplantation in children. Unique molecular identifiers were used in preparing the TCRbeta library. TCRdb reprocessed the PCR reads via MiXCR and lists one record per CDR3 protein. The top ten hold roughly a fifth of the sample, which has 70,000 to 95,000 distinct CDR3 sequences, less than 20% seen once. The sample in question was PBMCs, mostly from graft donor cells, obtained 180 days after TCRalphabeta/CD19-depleted stem cell transplant. The receptor source for this set is a male patient between 2 and 9 years old who had a stem cell transplant for acute lymphoblastic leukemia, so the T cells may come from the graft donor.

The rearrangement uses TRBV5-5 and TRBJ2-3; TRBD2 might be the D (6 bases). V was cut by 4 bases and J by 2 bases, with 14 bases left in between. CDR1 SGHKS and CDR2 YYEKEE come from the germline V gene (reference sequence). The CDR3 totals 15 residues. CDR3: CASSRLGGVTDTQYF. The CDR3 coding sequence is TGTGCCAGCAGCCGGCTCGGCGGGGTCACAGATACGCAGTATTTT.

This clonotype came up a few times. The chain couples TRBV7-2 to TRBJ1-5; unclear D gene. Germline CDR1 reads SGHTA; CDR2 reads FQGNSA. The length of the CDR3 is 18 residues. V shed 0 bases and J shed 7 bases, with 22 bases lying between them. CDR3 sequence (DNA): TGTGCCAGCAGCTTAGCCCATGGGAGATACGGGCTCGGGCAGCCCCAGCATTTT. Translated, it gives CASSLAHGRYGLGQPQHF.

This clonotype has a handful of counts. The CDR3 DNA is TGTGCCAGCAGTTTATCTATAGCGGGGAGTCACGAGCAGTACTTC. This translates into CASSLSIAGSHEQYF. This chain uses TRBV27 with TRBJ2-7; TRBD2 agrees at 8 bases. The CDR3 is 15 amino acids. V was pared by 0 bases and J by 5 bases, with 6 bases of the junction left unmatched. The germline CDR1 and CDR2 sequences are MNHEY and SMNVEV (reference sequence).

This clonotype turned up a few times. The J gene is TRBJ1-1, the V gene TRBV28; D gene unclear. Germline V lookup: CDR1 MDHEN, CDR2 SYDVKM. Between the trimmed V and J ends, which lost 3 bases and 5 bases, there was a span of 10 bases. The CDR3 extends over 13 amino acids. The CDR3: CASSFKLGTEAFF. The CDR3 DNA is TGTGCCAGCAGTTTTAAGCTCGGGACTGAAGCTTTCTTT.

This chain links TRBV7-8 with TRBJ2-3, with D perhaps matching TRBD2 (6 bases). The CDR3 covers 16 residues. Germline values: CDR1 SGHVS, CDR2 FQNEAQ. Trimming took off 6 bases at V and 0 bases at J, with 16 bases between the two ends. CDR3 loop: CASSSRAGTSTDTQYF. The DNA for the CDR3 is TGTGCCAGCAGTTCCAGGGCGGGGACTAGCACAGATACGCAGTATTTT.

Here the CDR3 reads CAWSGTGRTGETQYF. In DNA form, the CDR3 reads TGTGCCTGGAGTGGGACAGGCCGAACCGGGGAGACCCAGTACTTC. The V and J genes are TRBV30 and TRBJ2-5; TRBD1 agrees at 7 bases. This CDR3 contains 15 residues. The germline gives CDR1 GTSNPN, CDR2 SVGIG (reference sequence). The V segment lost 1 base and the J segment 5 bases; nucleotides outside the gene matches: 10.

This clonotype was counted only a few times. The DNA for the CDR3 is TGTGCCAGCAGTTTCACTAGCGGGGCTCTATACAATGAGCAGTTCTTC. Translation: CASSFTSGALYNEQFF. This chain uses TRBV12-3 or TRBV12-4 with TRBJ2-1; 10 bases match TRBD2. V shed 3 bases and J 4 bases; nucleotides not matched to a gene: 6. This CDR3 spans 16 amino acids.

This clonotype was seen repeatedly, ten times or more. The chain links TRBV20-1 to TRBJ1-1; no clear D gene. This CDR3 contains 17 residues. Germline-derived CDR1 and CDR2 are DFQATT and SNEGSKA (reference sequence). The V end was cut by 1 base, the J end by 1 base, with 19 bases between. This CDR3 reads CSARVWEEGLGNTEAFF. In nucleotides, the CDR3 is TGCAGTGCTAGAGTTTGGGAAGAGGGCCTGGGGAACACTGAAGCTTTCTTT.

This clonotype has just a few counts. The chain carries TRBV5-6 and TRBJ2-2; TRBD2 agrees at 13 bases. Germline CDR1 and CDR2: SGHDT and YYEEEE. This CDR3 is built from 16 residues. V gave up 1 base and J gave up 6 bases; unmatched junction bases: 3. CDR3 DNA: TGTGCCAGCAGCTTGACTAGCGGGGGGGCCTCCGGGGAGCTGTTTTTT. Protein sequence: CASSLTSGGASGELFF.

This clonotype was seen many times. J is TRBJ1-2 and V is TRBV5-1; 12 bases agree with TRBD1. Germline V CDR1 and CDR2: SGHRS, YFSETQ. The CDR3 length is 16 residues. Trimming cost V 4 bases and J 3 bases; bases outside gene matches: 7. CDR3 amino acids: CASSPGQGAVDYGYTF. In DNA form, the CDR3 reads TGCGCCAGCAGCCCGGGACAGGGGGCAGTTGACTATGGCTACACCTTC.

The genes are TRBV7-9 and TRBJ2-2; D remains unclear. CDR1 and CDR2 from the germline V gene are SEHNR and FQNEAQ (reference sequence). The CDR3 covers 16 residues. V was shortened by 5 bases and J by 0 bases, with 13 bases between the two germline ends. The CDR3 nucleotides read TGTGCCAGCAGCCCCTCAGGAGTCGCGAACACCGGGGAGCTGTTTTTT. This gives the protein CASSPSGVANTGELFF.

This clonotype has just a few counts. The chain uses TRBV5-4 and TRBJ2-3; 11 bases line up with TRBD2. Losses at the gene ends were 2 bases for V and 2 bases for J; bases not matched to a gene: 4. Germline CDR1 SGHNT, CDR2 YYREEE (reference sequence). There are 16 residues in the CDR3. The CDR3 loop reads CASSLRLAGITDTQYF. The CDR3 coding sequence is TGTGCCAGCAGCTTAAGACTAGCGGGGATCACAGATACGCAGTATTTT.

The chain couples TRBV14 to TRBJ2-7; the match to TRBD1 covers 10 bases. The germline CDR1 and CDR2 sequences are SGHDN and FVKESK. This CDR3 is 14 amino acids long. The junction had 6 bases not matched to a gene; V was cut back by 6 bases and J by 4 bases. The CDR3 region is CASRRTGGAYEQYF. The CDR3 DNA reads TGTGCCAGCAGAAGGACAGGGGGGGCATACGAGCAGTACTTC.

This clonotype was observed a few times. The chain couples TRBV7-6 to TRBJ2-5; 12 bases line up with TRBD2. CDR1 and CDR2 (germline): SGHVS, FNYEAQ. Trimming at V came to 6 bases and at J to 5 bases, leaving 7 bases not matched to a gene. There are 15 residues in the CDR3. CDR3 nucleotide sequence: TGTGCCAGCAGTTCTAGCGGGGGGGCTCTGGAGACCCAGTACTTC. This codes for CASSSSGGALETQYF.

This clonotype has just a few counts. This CDR3 reads CASRSQGGNTEAFF. The CDR3 DNA is TGTGCCAGCAGGTCACAGGGGGGGAACACTGAAGCTTTCTTT. This chain links TRBV7-8 with TRBJ1-1; 8 bases agree with TRBD1. This CDR3 region has 14 residues. Trimming cost V 6 bases and J 1 base; bases outside gene matches: 4. From germline, CDR1 is SGHVS and CDR2 FQNEAQ.

The V and J genes are TRBV7-6 and TRBJ1-3; 8 positions match TRBD1. CDR1 and CDR2 (germline): SGHVS, FNYEAQ. This CDR3 has 16 amino acids. V shed 5 bases and J 2 bases; nucleotides not matched to a gene: 8. CDR3 sequence (DNA): TGTGCCAGCAGCGCCGGACAGGGTGGAACTGGAAACACCATATATTTT. It is translated as CASSAGQGGTGNTIYF.

This clonotype was counted a single time. This may be a read error: a much more frequent sequence differs by one nucleotide. The chain recombines TRBV7-2 with TRBJ1-4; D remains unclear. In germline, CDR1 is SGHTA, CDR2 FQGNSA. This CDR3 region has 15 residues. Written as DNA, the CDR3 is TGTGCCAGCAGCTTACAAGTTTCAACTAATGACAAACTGTTTTTT. Amino acid sequence: CASSLQVSTNDKLFF.

The chain carries TRBV12-3 or TRBV12-4 and TRBJ2-7, with a possible D match to TRBD2 (6 bases). V dropped 5 bases and J dropped 2 bases, with 16 bases sitting between them. This CDR3 is 15 amino acids long. CDR3 in DNA: TGTGCCAGCAGTACCCGGAGGGAGCCCGCCTACGAGCAGTACTTC. Protein: CASSTRREPAYEQYF.

The rearrangement uses TRBV12-3 or TRBV12-4 and TRBJ2-1; TRBD1 matches 10 bases. V shed 5 bases, J shed 6 bases, and the junction held 10 bases outside the gene matches. The CDR3 covers 16 residues. CDR3 region: CASSPPTGGSFNEQFF. In DNA form, the CDR3 reads TGTGCCAGCAGTCCCCCGACAGGGGGCTCATTCAATGAGCAGTTCTTC.

This clonotype was observed once. The chain couples TRBV5-1 to TRBJ2-1; D ambiguous. Germline assignment: CDR1 SGHRS and CDR2 YFSETQ. With 1 base removed from V and 7 bases from J, the gap between germline ends came to 12 bases. This CDR3 contains 14 residues. The chain's CDR3 is CASSLHGSLNEQFF. For the CDR3, the DNA is TGCGCCAGCAGCTTGCACGGCAGTTTGAATGAGCAGTTCTTC.

The V gene is TRBV5-6, the J gene TRBJ1-3; possibly TRBD1 for D (5 bases). Germline V gene lookup returns CDR1 SGHDT and CDR2 YYEEEE. The CDR3 consists of 16 residues. V shed 4 bases and J shed 0 bases, with 14 bases lying between them. The CDR3 protein is CASSPLGTASGNTIYF. In DNA form, the CDR3 reads TGTGCCAGCAGCCCCTTGGGGACTGCCTCTGGAAACACCATATATTTT.

This chain joins TRBV27 and TRBJ2-1; D assignment may be TRBD1 or TRBD2 (6 bases each). The CDR3 length is 14 residues. V lost 5 bases and J 9 bases, leaving 17 bases between the germline ends. Germline V lookup: CDR1 MNHEY, CDR2 SMNVEV (reference sequence). The CDR3 DNA reads as TGTGCCAGCAGTCCACTCCTATGGGGGGCTGAGCAGTTCTTC. Its translation: CASSPLLWGAEQFF.

Comments on this clonotype: This may be a read error, as it is one base from a much larger clone. This chain connects TRBV11-2 to TRBJ1-1; D unresolved. CDR3 size: 13 residues. The germline gives CDR1 SGHAT, CDR2 FQNNGV. CDR3 sequence reads: CPSSVPAGAEAFF. The CDR3 DNA follows: TGTCCCAGCAGCGTCCCAGCGGGAGCTGAAGCTTTCTTT. Complete variable domain (other parts from reference TRBV11-2 and TRBJ1-1): EAGVAQSPRYKIIEKRQSVAFWCNPISGHATLYWYQQILGQGPKLLIQFQNNGVVDDSQLPKDRFSAERLKGVDSTLKIQPAKLEDSAVYLCPSSVPAGAEAFFGQGTRLTVV.

In its sample, this clonotype was seen many times. The chain has TRBV19 and TRBJ1-1; no reliable D call. Germline lookup yields CDR1 LNHDA and CDR2 SQIVND (reference sequence). With 3 bases removed from V and 4 bases from J, the gap between germline ends came to 12 bases. The CDR3 loop spans 14 amino acids. CDR3 in amino acids: CASSIGQVFTEAFF. CDR3 sequence (DNA): TGTGCCAGTAGTATCGGCCAGGTGTTCACTGAAGCTTTCTTT.

This clonotype was seen at least ten times. V usage is TRBV12-3 or TRBV12-4 and J usage is TRBJ2-7; 7 bases map to TRBD1. The ends lost 2 bases at V and 3 bases at J; junction bases unmatched: 4. There are 14 residues in the CDR3. This CDR3 is CASSLNGQDYEQYF. CDR3 nucleotides: TGTGCCAGCAGTTTAAACGGACAGGACTACGAGCAGTACTTC.

V gene TRBV20-1 combines with J gene TRBJ1-2; D may be TRBD1 (5 bases). The V gene's germline CDR1 is DFQATT and CDR2 SNEGSKA (reference sequence). This CDR3 has 14 amino acids. V dropped 1 base and J dropped 8 bases, with 17 bases sitting between them. The CDR3 loop reads CSARGDPMARGYTF. The DNA of the CDR3 is TGCAGTGCTAGAGGGGACCCGATGGCGAGGGGCTACACCTTC.

This clonotype was seen more than once but under ten times. The chain recombines TRBV11-1 with TRBJ1-1, with D maybe TRBD1 (5 bases). The V end lost 8 bases, the J end lost 5 bases, and 15 bases lay between the germline ends. CDR3 size: 13 residues. Per the germline V gene, CDR1 is SGHAT and CDR2 is FQDESV (reference sequence). CDR3 sequence reads: CASSWGVETEAFF. The CDR3 DNA follows: TGTGCCAGCTCCTGGGGGGTGGAGACTGAAGCTTTCTTT. The full variable domain, rest sourced from reference TRBV11-1 and TRBJ1-1, is EAEVAQSPRYKITEKSQAVAFWCDPISGHATLYWYRQILGQGPELLVQFQDESVVDDSQLPKDRFSAERLKGVDSTLKIQPAELGDSAMYLCASSWGVETEAFFGQGTRLTVV.

V gene TRBV5-1 combines with J gene TRBJ2-7; D is possibly TRBD1 or TRBD2 (5 bases each). Germline CDR1 reads SGHRS; CDR2 reads YFSETQ. This CDR3 has 15 residues. Trimming removed 6 bases from V and 0 bases from J, with 16 bases in between. In DNA form, the CDR3 reads TGCGCCAGCACCCACGGTCTGGGGGACTCCTACGAGCAGTACTTC. Its protein is CASTHGLGDSYEQYF.